This TCR beta chain appears in the sequencing data of a study of blood T cell repertoires in COVID-19. About the study: COVID-19 samples from acute and convalescent phases originated in the United States, Italy and Spain. T cells, B-cell-depleted T cells, or PBMCs supplied cDNA or gDNA.

V gave up 0 bases and J gave up 2 bases; unmatched junction bases: 6. The germline gives CDR1 SGHAT, CDR2 FQNNGV. This CDR3 is built from 17 residues. Seattle participants joined during active infection and were tracked over time. Source study methods: By means of reference gene primer amplification, nucleated cell counts were estimated. TCRdb's copy holds only in-frame clones and misses some; the assay was immunoSEQ multiplex PCR. V, J and clone size are those of that table, while D and trimming were read from the DNA. The profile shows roughly 300,000 clones, roughly nine tenths of them singletons. The rearrangement uses TRBV11-2 and TRBJ2-1, with 8 bases identical to TRBD2. Material: peripheral blood. This TCR was sampled from a woman aged 25-40 years with COVID-19, enrolled during active disease. The CDR3 loop reads CASSLDLLAATYNEQFF. The CDR3 nucleotides read TGTGCCAGCAGCTTAGACCTACTAGCGGCCACCTACAATGAGCAGTTCTTC.